This T cell receptor (beta chain) was found in a study of cytomegalovirus exposure and HLA in healthy donors. Vbeta (60) and Jbeta (13) primers were used in the PCR. Data came from immunoSEQ multiplex PCR; TCRdb stores just in-frame clones and leaves some out. The sample carries 150,000 or so clones, roughly 80% recorded once. The CDR3 contains 12 residues. Germline V CDR1 and CDR2: SQVTM, ANQGSEA. This clone has just one count. One end of the junction is discordant with germline, which a read error may explain. This specimen includes other DNA sequences encoding the same CDR3. The chain has TRBV29-1 and TRBJ2-7; D perhaps matches TRBD2 (7 bases). Sample: PBMCs. The clonotype was recovered from a man in his forties in good health and CMV-seronegative. CDR3 bases: TGCAGCGCTCGGGGGGCGGACTACGAGCAATACTTC. Translated: CSARGADYEQYF.